This TCR beta chain was recovered during a study of blood T cells in healthy people across ages. The overall study: When template switching was applied, about one barcoded beta molecule was captured per two T cells.

Total RNA was extracted at no less than 6 micrograms per sample. V was shortened by 1 base and J by 4 bases, with 7 bases between the two germline ends. This CDR3 has 13 amino acids. The V gene's germline CDR1 is SGHDT and CDR2 YYEEEE. The authors ran a second PCR of 7 to 11 cycles using a sample-barcoded 5' primer and a J-beta primer mix. The authors tagged each cDNA molecule using a template-switch adaptor with 12 random nucleotides. Per sample, CDR3-containing paired-end reads numbered at least 2.5 million. TCRdb re-derived calls from the 5' RACE reads in MiXCR, one entry per CDR3 protein. The table includes approximately 1.5 million distinct CDR3 sequences, 35% to 45% detected once.

The source material was blood. The TCR sequence derives from a woman aged 18-30 years in good health. The chain couples TRBV5-6 to TRBJ2-3, with D unclear. CDR3 in DNA: TGTGCCAGCAGCTTGCGGTTGGCAGATACGCAGTATTTT. It translates to CASSLRLADTQYF.